The sequence of this T cell receptor (beta chain) was determined in a study of blood T cell repertoires in COVID-19. Whole-study context: Acute-phase and convalescent COVID-19 samples originated in the United States, Italy and Spain.

Here immunoSEQ multiplex PCR was the method, and the copy in TCRdb shows in-frame clones only, minus some. The repertoire holds 250,000 to 350,000 clones, 89% seen once, with roughly 0.92% in the top ten. This clone was seen a single time. Trimming took 4 bases from V and 2 from J, leaving 9 bases between them. CDR3 length: 15 residues. CDR1 and CDR2 from the germline V gene are LGHDT and YNNKEL (reference sequence). The specimen was peripheral blood. The chain combines TRBV3-1 (or the pseudogene TRBV3-2) with TRBJ2-6; a weak D match, TRBD1 (6 bases). The receptor was isolated from a middle-aged woman who had recovered from COVID-19. Here the CDR3 reads CASSLQGPGANVLTF. CDR3 nucleotides: TGTGCCAGCAGCCTACAGGGCCCTGGGGCCAACGTCCTGACTTTC.